A single sample is the source of the 32 T cell receptor beta chains below, sequenced in a study of metastatic and nonmetastatic thyroid tumors. Thyroid surgery had not been preceded by any treatment in any patient. TCRdb reprocessed the PCR reads using MiXCR. The table shows tens of thousands of clones, with under 25% occurring only once. Sequencing was performed on blood. These receptors all stem from a female donor with papillary thyroid cancer or a benign thyroid nodule (not recorded which). Some clones in this sample may be carry-over from other donors' samples.

This clone was seen ten or more times. Different DNA sequences within this sample yield the same CDR3. This sequence joins TRBV5-6 and TRBJ2-7; D perhaps matches TRBD1 (5 bases). CDR1 is SGHDT, CDR2 YYEEEE, per germline. The CDR3 is made up of 13 amino acids. Deletions cut 5 bases from V and 6 bases from J, with 15 bases between. The CDR3 DNA is TGTGCCAGCAGGCCCAGGGATCGTTCCGAGCAGTACTTC. This translates into CASRPRDRSEQYF.

This clone showed up just a few times. V usage is TRBV25-1 and J usage is TRBJ2-3; 9 bases are a match to TRBD2. With V trimmed by 8 bases and J by 2 bases, 8 bases remained unmatched. The CDR3 is 15 amino acids. The germline V gene encodes CDR1 MGHDK and CDR2 SYGVNS. CDR3 coding DNA: TGTGCCAGCTCCATTAGCGGGAGTCTCACAGATACGCAGTATTTT. Its protein product is CASSISGSLTDTQYF.

This clone has a handful of counts. V gene TRBV10-1 combines with J gene TRBJ2-1, with a possible D match to TRBD2 (6 bases). V was cut by 8 bases and J by 6 bases, with 14 bases left in between. CDR1 WNHNN and CDR2 SYGVQD come from the germline V gene (reference sequence). The CDR3 is 13 residues long. CDR3 region: CASRSQGGNEQFF. In DNA, the CDR3 is TGCGCCAGCCGATCCCAGGGAGGCAATGAGCAGTTCTTC.

V is TRBV6-4 and J is TRBJ2-3, with D perhaps TRBD1 or TRBD2 (5 bases each). V dropped 5 bases and J dropped 3 bases, with 18 bases sitting between them. Germline CDR1 MRHNA, CDR2 SNTAGT. There are 16 residues in the CDR3. The CDR3 nucleotides are TGTGCCAGCAGTTCATCAGGGAGCGGTGTTACAGATACGCAGTATTTT. It encodes CASSSSGSGVTDTQYF.

By sample share, this clone is medium-sized. One end of the junction varies from germline; a read error may be responsible. The chain links TRBV10-2 to TRBJ2-7; the match to TRBD2 covers 11 bases. The germline V gene has CDR1 WSHSY and CDR2 SAAADI. The CDR3 runs to 16 residues. In nucleotides, the CDR3 is TGCGCCAGCAGTGAGTATCTAGCGGGGGGCTCCCACGAGCAGTACTTC. This encodes CASSEYLAGGSHEQYF.

This clone was observed many times. CDR3 residues: CASSYSRLAGGSNTGELFF. Written as DNA, the CDR3 is TGTGCCAGCAGTTACTCGCGGCTAGCGGGGGGTTCGAACACCGGGGAGCTGTTTTTT. V and J are TRBV6-2 or TRBV6-3 and TRBJ2-2; 11 bases fit TRBD2. This CDR3 is 19 amino acids long. The junction had 6 bases not matched to a gene; V was cut back by 0 bases and J by 0 bases. Germline V gives CDR1 MNHEY, CDR2 SVGEGT.

This clone was seen repeatedly, ten times or more. This chain links TRBV5-1 with TRBJ2-2; the D gene is possibly TRBD1 (6 bases). The CDR3 covers 17 residues. Trimming stripped 2 bases from V and 2 bases from J, with 16 bases between. Germline V gives CDR1 SGHRS, CDR2 YFSETQ. The CDR3 protein is CASSFPSLGGNTGELFF. In DNA form, the CDR3 reads TGCGCCAGCAGCTTCCCCTCACTAGGGGGTAACACCGGGGAGCTGTTTTTT. Full variable domain (rest looked up from reference TRBV5-1 and TRBJ2-2): KAGVTQTPRYLIKTRGQQVTLSCSPISGHRSVSWYQQTPGQGLQFLFEYFSETQRNKGNFPGRFSGRQFSNSRSEMNVSTLELGDSALYLCASSFPSLGGNTGELFFGEGSRLTVL.

In its sample, this clone was seen many times. The chain employs TRBV12-3 or TRBV12-4 and TRBJ1-2; D uncertain. The CDR3 sequence is 11 residues long. The germline V and J ends were trimmed by 8 bases and 8 bases, with 12 bases remaining between them. CDR3 amino acids: CASGQTSGYTF. CDR3 coding DNA: TGTGCCAGCGGGCAAACGAGCGGCTACACCTTC.

The CDR3 bases are TGTGCCAGCAGTCCCCCTGGCAGACACTATGGCTACACCTTC. This translates into CASSPPGRHYGYTF. The J gene is TRBJ1-2, the V gene TRBV28; unclear D gene. CDR1 MDHEN and CDR2 SYDVKM come from the germline V gene. V lost 5 bases to trimming and J lost 3 bases, with 13 bases between them. The CDR3 consists of 14 residues.

In nucleotides, the CDR3 is TGCAGTGCTAGGTTATCTGGAGCCGAATTCGCGAACACCGGGGAGCTGTTTTTT. Amino acids: CSARLSGAEFANTGELFF. This sequence joins TRBV20-1 and TRBJ2-2; D call uncertain. This CDR3 contains 18 residues. Germline V gives CDR1 DFQATT, CDR2 SNEGSKA (reference sequence). The V end was cut by 3 bases, the J end by 0 bases, with 20 bases between.

By share, this clone counts as medium-sized. The gene calls are TRBV6-5 and TRBJ2-2, with 12 bases fitting TRBD2. The CDR3 loop spans 19 amino acids. The junction had 13 bases not matched to a gene; V was cut back by 8 bases and J by 0 bases. Germline values: CDR1 MNHEY, CDR2 SVGAGI. CDR3 DNA sequence: TGTGCCAGCGCGACCCTTATGACTAGCGGGGGCACGAACACCGGGGAGCTGTTTTTT. Translation: CASATLMTSGGTNTGELFF.

This rearrangement joins TRBV19 to TRBJ1-1; D is ambiguous. This CDR3 has 13 amino acids. CDR1 LNHDA and CDR2 SQIVND come from the germline V gene (reference sequence). Trimming left V 1 base short and J 3 bases short, with 6 bases between. CDR3 sequence reads: CASSIAYDTEAFF. In nucleotides, the CDR3 is TGTGCCAGTAGTATAGCGTACGACACTGAAGCTTTCTTT.

The sample holds one count of this clone. The genes are TRBV20-1 and TRBJ2-7; 11 bases align to TRBD2. Trimming at V came to 3 bases and at J to 4 bases, leaving 5 bases not matched to a gene. This CDR3 has 14 amino acids. The germline V gene has CDR1 DFQATT and CDR2 SNEGSKA (reference sequence). CDR3 protein: CSARIVAGGYEQYF. The DNA of the CDR3 is TGCAGTGCTAGGATAGTAGCGGGAGGGTACGAGCAGTACTTC.

This clone was found many times. This rearrangement joins TRBV3-1 to TRBJ1-4; tentatively, D is TRBD1 (6 bases). V was clipped by 0 bases and J by 3 bases, with 11 bases between them. Germline-derived CDR1 and CDR2 are LGHDT and YNNKEL (reference sequence). CDR3 length: 16 residues. In DNA form, the CDR3 reads TGTGCCAGCAGCCAAGAGGGCGGGGGGCCTAATGAAAAACTGTTTTTT. Its protein is CASSQEGGGPNEKLFF.

This clone has at least ten counts. A read error is possible here, since a much larger clone lies one base away. The sample holds other DNA sequences that translate to the same CDR3. The genes are TRBV11-3 and TRBJ2-1; tentatively, D is TRBD2 (6 bases). Germline values: CDR1 SGHNT, CDR2 YENEEA. Trimming left V 5 bases short and J 9 bases short, with 11 bases between. This CDR3 contains 12 residues. CDR3 region: CASSLIGGEQFF. The CDR3 DNA reads TGTGCCAGCAGCCTAATCGGGGGTGAGCAGTTCTTC.

Only a few counts were recorded for this clone. The gene calls are TRBV5-4 and TRBJ1-4; 7 bases agree with TRBD1. The germline V gene has CDR1 SGHNT and CDR2 YYREEE (reference sequence). The CDR3 has 14 amino acids. J lost 6 bases, V lost 4 bases, and 6 bases had no gene match. This chain's CDR3 is CASSVSGTDEKLFF. CDR3 DNA: TGTGCCAGCAGCGTATCCGGGACAGATGAAAAACTGTTTTTT. Looking up the rest from reference TRBV5-4 and TRBJ1-4 gives the full variable domain: ETGVTQSPTHLIKTRGQQVTLRCSSQSGHNTVSWYQQALGQGPQFIFQYYREEENGRGNFPPRFSGLQFPNYSSELNVNALELDDSALYLCASSVSGTDEKLFFGSGTQLSVL.

This clone was found many times. The chain employs TRBV4-3 and TRBJ2-1; 10 bases line up with TRBD1. The germline CDR1 and CDR2 sequences are LGHNA and YSLEER. J gave up 8 bases and V 1 base, and 8 bases lay outside the gene matches. The CDR3 spans 16 residues. CDR3 DNA sequence: TGCGCCAGCAGCCAAGCTAGGACAGGGGGAGGAGATGAGCAGTTCTTC. This translates into CASSQARTGGGDEQFF.

This clone qualifies as medium-sized. The V and J genes are TRBV6-1 and TRBJ2-1, with 7 nucleotides matching TRBD1. V was clipped by 3 bases and J by 2 bases; unmatched bases: 13. This CDR3 has 18 amino acids. Germline CDR1 MNHNS, CDR2 SASEGT. The CDR3 nucleotides are TGTGCCAGCAGTGAGGACAGGTTCCAGGTCGGCGCCTACAATGAGCAGTTCTTC. Translating gives CASSEDRFQVGAYNEQFF.

In its sample, this clone was seen many times. The chain combines TRBV18 with TRBJ2-7; 12 bases are a match to TRBD1. With V trimmed by 1 base and J by 2 bases, 9 bases remained unmatched. CDR3 size: 18 residues. The germline V gene has CDR1 KGHSH and CDR2 LQKENI. CDR3 loop: CASSPQGQGANLAYEQYF. CDR3 coding DNA: TGTGCCAGCTCACCACAGGGACAGGGGGCGAACCTTGCCTACGAGCAGTACTTC. The complete variable domain, with remaining parts taken from reference TRBV18 and TRBJ2-7, reads NAGVMQNPRHLVRRRGQEARLRCSPMKGHSHVYWYRQLPEEGLKFMVYLQKENIIDESGMPKERFSAEFPKEGPSILRIQQVVRGDSAAYFCASSPQGQGANLAYEQYFGPGTRLTVT.

This clone appeared a few times. This may come from a read error, since a much larger clone is one base off. The rearrangement uses TRBV2 and TRBJ2-5; D is perhaps TRBD2 (6 bases). The CDR3 is made up of 16 amino acids. The germline gives CDR1 SNHLY, CDR2 FYNNEI. Here the CDR3 DNA reads TGTGTCAGCAGGAGGGGATCAGGAAGCGAGGCGGAGACCCAGTACTTC. Residues: CVSRRGSGSEAETQYF.

This clone was seen ten or more times. This rearrangement joins TRBV5-1 to TRBJ2-5; 8 bases agree with TRBD2. J lost 5 bases, V lost 1 base, and 13 bases had no gene match. The CDR3 consists of 17 residues. The germline gives CDR1 SGHRS, CDR2 YFSETQ. The CDR3 region has the DNA TGCGCCAGCAGCTTGTCCCGGGGTCCGGGGGGGCATGAGACCCAGTACTTC. Translating it yields CASSLSRGPGGHETQYF.

This clone qualifies as medium-sized (0.01 to 0.1%). The J gene is TRBJ2-3, the V gene TRBV6-4; D uncertain. Germline CDR1 reads MRHNA; CDR2 reads SNTAGT. The CDR3 has 13 residues. Trimming pared 10 bases from V and 0 bases from J, leaving 11 bases between. Here the CDR3 DNA reads TGTGCCACCAAGGGAACTAGCACAGATACGCAGTATTTT. Translation: CATKGTSTDTQYF.

The table lists this clone with many counts. The chain carries TRBV19 and TRBJ2-1, with 10 positions matching TRBD2. J lost 4 bases, V lost 5 bases, and 5 bases had no gene match. This CDR3 has 15 residues. Germline V lookup: CDR1 LNHDA, CDR2 SQIVND (reference sequence). CDR3 nucleotide sequence: TGTGCCAGTAGTCCTCCGGGACTAGCGTACAATGAGCAGTTCTTC. It translates to CASSPPGLAYNEQFF.

At least ten counts were recorded for this clone. The chain couples TRBV5-1 to TRBJ2-7; possible D gene TRBD1, 5 bases. Germline CDR1 SGHRS, CDR2 YFSETQ. Trimming cost V 0 bases and J 3 bases, with 16 bases left between them. This CDR3 spans 16 amino acids. In DNA, the CDR3 is TGCGCCAGCAGCTTGGCCGGGCAGGGAAGTCTCTACGAGCAGTACTTC. It yields the protein CASSLAGQGSLYEQYF.

This sequence joins TRBV20-1 and TRBJ1-2, with D maybe TRBD1 (5 bases). V was clipped by 7 bases and J by 6 bases, with 18 bases between them. CDR1 is DFQATT and CDR2 is SNEGSKA in the germline V gene (reference sequence). The CDR3 runs 13 residues. The CDR3 region is CSVKFGAPDGYTF. In DNA form, the CDR3 reads TGCAGTGTGAAGTTTGGGGCTCCTGATGGCTACACCTTC.

This clone was observed many times. The chain is built from TRBV4-1 and TRBJ1-3; D is ambiguous. The V end was cut by 2 bases, the J end by 0 bases, with 8 bases between. Looked up from germline, CDR1 is MGHRA and CDR2 is YSYEKL. There are 15 residues in the CDR3. This chain's CDR3 is CASSQSSISGNTIYF. The CDR3 DNA is TGCGCCAGCAGCCAATCCAGTATCTCTGGAAACACCATATATTTT.

V gene TRBV3-1 combines with J gene TRBJ1-1; 8 positions agree with TRBD1. Germline assignment: CDR1 LGHDT and CDR2 YNNKEL (reference sequence). With V trimmed by 3 bases and J by 5 bases, 5 bases remained unmatched. This CDR3 contains 14 residues. The CDR3, as DNA: TGTGCCAGCAGCCATCACAGGGGGAATACTGAAGCTTTCTTT. Its protein is CASSHHRGNTEAFF.

This clone was detected only a few times. V is TRBV6-1 and J is TRBJ2-7, with 7 nucleotides matching TRBD1. The junction had 6 bases not matched to a gene; V was cut back by 3 bases and J by 4 bases. Germline-derived CDR1 and CDR2 are MNHNS and SASEGT. CDR3 length: 14 amino acids. The chain's CDR3 is CASSDRDRLYEQYF. DNA of the CDR3: TGTGCCAGCAGTGACCGGGACAGATTATACGAGCAGTACTTC.

This clone was seen many times. The chain joins TRBV6-2 or TRBV6-3 to TRBJ1-2; the D gene is possibly TRBD1 (6 bases). Germline V gives CDR1 MNHEY, CDR2 SVGEGT. The V end lost 6 bases, the J end lost 3 bases, and 14 bases lay between the germline ends. CDR3 length: 14 residues. The DNA for the CDR3 is TGTGCCAGCAGCTCTAACAGGGAGGACTATGGCTACACCTTC. This translates into CASSSNREDYGYTF.

This clone showed up just a few times. V is TRBV28 and J is TRBJ1-2, with D uncertain. Germline V gene sequence: CDR1 MDHEN, CDR2 SYDVKM. This CDR3 spans 15 amino acids. Trimming took 6 bases from V and 5 from J, leaving 19 bases between them. The CDR3 sequence is CASSTDKSKRYGYTF. In nucleotides, the CDR3 is TGTGCCAGCAGCACCGACAAGTCCAAAAGGTATGGCTACACCTTC.

This clone has only a few counts. The chain has TRBV6-1 and TRBJ2-7; no definite D call. Germline V lookup: CDR1 MNHNS, CDR2 SASEGT. The CDR3 consists of 13 residues. Trimming took off 5 bases at V and 2 bases at J, with 10 bases between the two ends. CDR3 DNA: TGTGCCAGCAGTCAGGAGATGGCCTACGAGCAGTACTTC. Encoded protein: CASSQEMAYEQYF.

At least ten counts were recorded for this clone. V usage is TRBV5-8 and J usage is TRBJ1-5; maybe TRBD1 (5 bases). The CDR3 length is 13 residues. From germline, CDR1 is SGHTS and CDR2 YDEGEE. V was cut by 4 bases and J by 9 bases, with 14 bases left in between. CDR3 nucleotides: TGTGCCAGCAGCCCCGGGACCCCTGGGCCCCAGCATTTT. It codes for CASSPGTPGPQHF. Looking up the rest from reference TRBV5-8 and TRBJ1-5 gives the full variable domain: EAGVTQSPTHLIKTRGQQATLRCSPISGHTSVYWYQQALGLGLQFLLWYDEGEERNRGNFPPRFSGRQFPNYSSELNVNALELEDSALYLCASSPGTPGPQHFGDGTRLSIL.